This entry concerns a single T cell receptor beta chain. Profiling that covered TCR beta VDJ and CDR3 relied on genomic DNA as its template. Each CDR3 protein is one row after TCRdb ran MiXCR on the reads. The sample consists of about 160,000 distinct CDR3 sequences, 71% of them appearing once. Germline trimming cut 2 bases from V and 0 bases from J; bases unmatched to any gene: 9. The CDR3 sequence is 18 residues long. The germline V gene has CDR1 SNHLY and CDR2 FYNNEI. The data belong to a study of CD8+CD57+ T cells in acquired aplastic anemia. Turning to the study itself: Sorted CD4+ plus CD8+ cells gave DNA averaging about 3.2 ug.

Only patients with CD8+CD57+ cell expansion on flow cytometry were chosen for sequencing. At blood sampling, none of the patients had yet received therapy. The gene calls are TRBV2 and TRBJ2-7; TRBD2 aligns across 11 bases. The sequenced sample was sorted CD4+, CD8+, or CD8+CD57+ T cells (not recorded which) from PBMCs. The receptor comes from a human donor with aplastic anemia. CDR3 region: CASSELAGLADSSYEQYF. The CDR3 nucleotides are TGTGCCAGCAGTGAATTAGCGGGACTAGCGGATAGCTCCTACGAGCAGTACTTC.